The clone carrying this TCR beta chain was observed at least ten times. Its antigen is as yet unknown. Inclusion characteristics of ophthalmopathy patients comprised a Clinical Activity Score of at least 3, a NOSPECS grade of at least 4, and duration under 3 months. Amplified TCR beta CDR3 regions derived from RNA transcripts. When the TCR CDR3 underwent first-round RT-PCR, the HTBI primer set was used. MiXCR, applied by TCRdb to the multiplex PCR reads, yields one record per CDR3 protein. The sample comprises 500,000 or so distinct CDR3 sequences, about 15% of which are singletons, and roughly 15% rests with the top ten. This entry is derived from a study of T cells in Graves' hyperthyroidism and ophthalmopathy. Study-wide background: Peripheral blood samples were taken at initial diagnosis, prior to any treatment. Study-wide results and caveats: Blood also carried most thyroid clonotypes expanded above 0.001.

The origin of this receptor is a woman aged 18-29 years with Graves' ophthalmopathy. Sample: blood.

The chain's CDR3 is CASSRGKLRWEETQYF. The CDR3 DNA reads TGTGCCAGCAGTCGGGGGAAACTTAGATGGGAGGAGACCCAGTACTTC. The chain recombines TRBV3-1 with TRBJ2-5; a possible D gene is TRBD2 (6 bases). V was clipped by 6 bases and J by 5 bases, with 22 bases between them. Looked up from germline, CDR1 is LGHDT and CDR2 is YNNKEL (reference sequence). The CDR3 sequence is 16 residues long.